Listed below are T cell receptor beta chains from one sample, sequenced in a study of CD4+ T cells in melanoma. This table comes from immunoSEQ multiplex PCR, and its TCRdb copy is limited to in-frame clones, with some not included. The sample has 10,000 to 12,000 clones, 50% to 75% seen once. Source material: cells from a culture (not recorded whether cultured in vitro). The source is a human donor with melanoma. CDR3s include the opening cysteine and the closing phenylalanine or tryptophan. The D gene is left open where the match is weak. Part of the rows lack a size; the others show once, few, many or a class for expanded clones.

D: TRBD2; size: -; J: TRBJ2-2; V: TRBV5-1; CDR3: CASSLGPSSSGGALRELFF; DNA: TGCGCCAGCAGCTTGGGACCTAGTTCTAGCGGGGGGGCCCTCCGGGAGCTGTTTTTT
D: -; size: few; J: TRBJ1-2; V: TRBV29-1; CDR3: CSAGGGRSTENGYTF; DNA: TGCAGCGCTGGGGGGGGGCGGTCGACTGAGAATGGCTACACCTTC
D: TRBD2; size: -; J: TRBJ2-1; V: TRBV5-8; CDR3: CASSFSSTSTEQFF; DNA: TGTGCCAGCAGCTTCTCCTCGACTAGCACTGAGCAGTTCTTC
D: -; size: -; J: TRBJ2-1; V: TRBV5-1; CDR3: CASSLGGAGYNEQFF; DNA: TGCGCCAGCAGCTTAGGAGGGGCGGGTTACAATGAGCAGTTCTTC
D: -; size: -; J: TRBJ2-4; V: TRBV6-1; CDR3: CASSLHRDIQYF; DNA: TGTGCCAGCAGCCTTCATAGGGACATTCAGTACTTC
D: -; size: -; J: TRBJ1-4; V: TRBV5-1; CDR3: CASSLRGAEKLFF; DNA: TGCGCCAGCAGCTTGAGAGGGGCTGAAAAACTGTTTTTT
D: -; size: -; J: TRBJ1-6; V: TRBV30; CDR3: CAWSTGGSYNSPLHF; DNA: TGTGCCTGGAGTACAGGAGGCTCCTATAATTCACCCCTCCACTTT
D: -; size: -; J: TRBJ2-5; V: TRBV5-4; CDR3: CASRSQGRKTQYF; DNA: TGTGCCAGCAGGTCTCAGGGTAGGAAGACCCAGTACTTC
D: -; size: -; J: TRBJ2-7; V: TRBV10-3; CDR3: CAISDWSSYEQYF; DNA: TGTGCCATCAGTGACTGGAGCTCCTACGAGCAGTACTTC
D: TRBD2; size: -; J: TRBJ2-3; V: TRBV4-2; CDR3: CASSQEGPTSGITDTQYF; DNA: TGTGCCAGCAGCCAGGAAGGCCCCACTAGCGGGATCACAGATACGCAGTATTTT
D: TRBD1; size: -; J: TRBJ1-2; V: TRBV5-4; CDR3: CASSFDRGQDGYTF; DNA: TGTGCCAGCAGCTTTGACAGGGGTCAGGATGGCTACACCTTC
D: -; size: few; J: TRBJ1-4; V: TRBV2; CDR3: CASRQIEQGVKLFF; DNA: TGTGCCAGCAGGCAAATAGAACAGGGAGTAAAACTGTTTTTT
D: -; size: -; J: TRBJ2-5; V: TRBV6-6; CDR3: CASNGDQETQYF; DNA: TGTGCCAGCAACGGGGACCAAGAGACCCAGTACTTC
D: -; size: few; J: TRBJ2-7; V: TRBV21-1; CDR3: CASSKQSGGNYEQYF; DNA: TGTGCCAGCAGCAAACAGTCAGGGGGCAACTACGAGCAGTACTTC
D: TRBD1; size: -; J: TRBJ1-1; V: TRBV9; CDR3: CASSPTTRTGLHEAFF; DNA: TGTGCCAGCAGCCCCACAACCCGGACAGGCTTGCATGAAGCTTTCTTT
D: TRBD2; size: -; J: TRBJ2-7; V: TRBV29-1; CDR3: CSAGTSGGGPYEQYF; DNA: TGCAGCGCCGGGACTAGCGGGGGAGGGCCCTACGAGCAGTACTTC
D: TRBD2; size: -; J: TRBJ2-2; V: TRBV19; CDR3: CASYGRGVIGELFF; DNA: TGTGCCAGCTACGGGCGGGGGGTGATCGGGGAGCTGTTTTTT
D: -; size: -; J: TRBJ2-1; V: TRBV18; CDR3: CASSPQRMDAGNEQFF; DNA: TGTGCCAGCTCACCTCAACGAATGGACGCCGGGAATGAGCAGTTCTTC
D: -; size: -; J: TRBJ2-5; V: TRBV5-6; CDR3: CASSLGKGLQETQYF; DNA: TGTGCCAGCAGCTTGGGTAAGGGTCTCCAAGAGACCCAGTACTTC
D: -; size: few; J: TRBJ1-1; V: TRBV19; CDR3: CASSRWVGVENTEAFF; DNA: TGTGCCAGTAGTAGGTGGGTCGGGGTGGAGAACACTGAAGCTTTCTTT
D: TRBD2; size: -; J: TRBJ2-3; V: TRBV9; CDR3: CASSETKLAGTDTQYF; DNA: TGTGCCAGCAGCGAGACGAAACTAGCGGGCACAGATACGCAGTATTTT
D: -; size: -; J: TRBJ2-7; V: TRBV23-1; CDR3: CASSQSSRGPGSYEQYF; DNA: TGCGCCAGCAGTCAATCGTCTCGGGGGCCCGGGTCCTACGAGCAGTACTTC
D: -; size: -; J: TRBJ1-1; V: TRBV30; CDR3: CAWSVRDGRLTEAFF; DNA: TGTGCCTGGAGTGTCCGGGACGGGAGGCTCACTGAAGCTTTCTTT
D: -; size: few; J: TRBJ1-1; V: TRBV10-3; CDR3: CAISERGGNTEAFF; DNA: TGTGCCATCAGTGAACGGGGCGGCAACACTGAAGCTTTCTTT
D: -; size: -; J: TRBJ2-2; V: TRBV5-1; CDR3: CASSLSGTGELFF; DNA: TGCGCCAGCAGCTTAAGCGGGACCGGGGAGCTGTTTTTT
D: TRBD1; size: -; J: TRBJ1-5; V: TRBV6-6; CDR3: CASRVTGGNSNQPQHF; DNA: TGTGCCAGCCGCGTGACAGGGGGAAATAGCAATCAGCCCCAGCATTTT
D: -; size: few; J: TRBJ1-3; V: TRBV6-1; CDR3: CASSGGAGNTIYF; DNA: TGTGCCAGCAGTGGGGGGGCTGGAAACACCATATATTTT
D: TRBD2; size: -; J: TRBJ2-3; V: TRBV18; CDR3: CASSPRTSGGEGTQYF; DNA: TGTGCCAGCTCACCACGGACTAGCGGGGGGGAAGGTACGCAGTATTTT
D: -; size: -; J: TRBJ2-3; V: TRBV2; CDR3: CASSEVGLQATPDTQYF; DNA: TGTGCCAGCAGTGAAGTGGGCCTCCAGGCTACCCCAGATACGCAGTATTTT
D: TRBD2; size: -; J: TRBJ2-3; V: TRBV5-4; CDR3: CASSHGSGGDTQYF; DNA: TGTGCCAGCAGCCATGGTAGCGGGGGAGATACGCAGTATTTT
D: -; size: -; J: TRBJ1-4; V: TRBV9; CDR3: CASSVSPGGDDEKLFF; DNA: TGTGCCAGCAGCGTATCTCCTGGGGGGGATGATGAAAAACTGTTTTTT
D: -; size: -; J: TRBJ1-2; V: TRBV4-1; CDR3: CASSQRGFIGNYGYTF; DNA: TGCGCCAGCAGCCAGAGGGGTTTCATAGGGAACTATGGCTACACCTTC
D: -; size: -; J: TRBJ1-1; V: TRBV6-1; CDR3: CASSEWGGFATEAFF; DNA: TGTGCCAGCAGTGAATGGGGAGGGTTCGCTACTGAAGCTTTCTTT
D: -; size: -; J: TRBJ1-5; V: TRBV19; CDR3: CASCDSANLYQPQHF; DNA: TGTGCCAGTTGTGACAGCGCCAACCTTTATCAGCCCCAGCATTTT
D: TRBD2; size: -; J: TRBJ2-3; V: TRBV5-4; CDR3: CASSRTSDTDTQYF; DNA: TGTGCCAGCAGCCGGACTAGCGACACAGATACGCAGTATTTT
D: -; size: few; J: TRBJ1-5; V: TRBV2; CDR3: CASRPGQNQPQHF; DNA: TGTGCCAGCAGGCCAGGGCAAAATCAGCCCCAGCATTTT
D: -; size: -; J: TRBJ2-3; V: TRBV11-1; CDR3: CASSLGRTTRTRTDTQYF; DNA: TGTGCCAGCAGCTTAGGGAGGACGACCCGGACTCGCACAGATACGCAGTATTTT
D: -; size: -; J: TRBJ2-3; V: TRBV7-3; CDR3: CASRAGATTDTQYF; DNA: TGTGCCAGCAGGGCGGGGGCTACGACAGATACGCAGTATTTT
D: TRBD1; size: -; J: TRBJ2-2; V: TRBV29-1; CDR3: CSVAGTGDTGELFF; DNA: TGCAGCGTCGCCGGGACAGGGGACACCGGGGAGCTGTTTTTT
D: TRBD1; size: -; J: TRBJ2-1; V: TRBV5-4; CDR3: CASSLGQGAAVNNEQFF; DNA: TGTGCCAGCAGCCTAGGACAGGGGGCGGCGGTAAACAATGAGCAGTTCTTC